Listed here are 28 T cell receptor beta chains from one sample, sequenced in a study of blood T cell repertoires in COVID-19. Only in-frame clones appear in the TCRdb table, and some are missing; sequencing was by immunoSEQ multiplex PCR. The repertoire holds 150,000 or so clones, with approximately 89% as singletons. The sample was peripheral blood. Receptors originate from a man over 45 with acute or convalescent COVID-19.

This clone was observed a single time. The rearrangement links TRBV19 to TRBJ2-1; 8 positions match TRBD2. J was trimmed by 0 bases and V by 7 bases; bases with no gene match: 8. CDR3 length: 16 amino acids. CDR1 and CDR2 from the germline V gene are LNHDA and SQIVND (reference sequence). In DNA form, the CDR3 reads TGTGCCAGTACTAACTTAGCGGGGAACTCCTACAATGAGCAGTTCTTC. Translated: CASTNLAGNSYNEQFF.

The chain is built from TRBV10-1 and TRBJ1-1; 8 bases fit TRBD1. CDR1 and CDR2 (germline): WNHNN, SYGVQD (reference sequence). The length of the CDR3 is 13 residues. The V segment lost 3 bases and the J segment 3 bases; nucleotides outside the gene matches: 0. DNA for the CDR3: TGCGCCAGCAGTGAACAGGGGGACACTGAAGCTTTCTTT. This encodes CASSEQGDTEAFF.

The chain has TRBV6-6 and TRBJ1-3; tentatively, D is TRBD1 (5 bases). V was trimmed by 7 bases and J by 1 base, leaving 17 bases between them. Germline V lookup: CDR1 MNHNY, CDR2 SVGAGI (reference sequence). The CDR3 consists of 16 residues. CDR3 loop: CASKERQRFSGNTIYF. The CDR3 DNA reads TGTGCCAGCAAAGAGAGACAGAGATTTTCTGGAAACACCATATATTTT.

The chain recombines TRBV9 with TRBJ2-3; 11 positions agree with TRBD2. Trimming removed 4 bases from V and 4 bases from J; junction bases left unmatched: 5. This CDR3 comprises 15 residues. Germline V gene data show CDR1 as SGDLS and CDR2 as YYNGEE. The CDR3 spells CASSSLAGGPDTQYF. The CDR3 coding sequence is TGTGCCAGCAGCTCCCTAGCGGGAGGTCCAGATACGCAGTATTTT.

DNA of the CDR3: TGTGCCAGCATCCATTCTGGACTAGCGGGACCCTCAGATACGCAGTATTTT. Translation: CASIHSGLAGPSDTQYF. The rearrangement links TRBV28 to TRBJ2-3; 12 positions match TRBD2. The germline V gene has CDR1 MDHEN and CDR2 SYDVKM. The CDR3 runs to 17 residues. After removal of 7 bases from V and 4 bases from J, the junction contained 12 bases not matched to a gene.

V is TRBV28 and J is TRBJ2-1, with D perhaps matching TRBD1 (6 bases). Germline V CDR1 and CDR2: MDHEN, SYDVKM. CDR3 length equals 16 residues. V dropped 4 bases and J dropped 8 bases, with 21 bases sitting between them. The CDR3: CASSSSSGVQYYEQFF. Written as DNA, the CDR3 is TGTGCCAGCAGTTCCTCTTCAGGGGTTCAGTATTATGAGCAGTTCTTC.

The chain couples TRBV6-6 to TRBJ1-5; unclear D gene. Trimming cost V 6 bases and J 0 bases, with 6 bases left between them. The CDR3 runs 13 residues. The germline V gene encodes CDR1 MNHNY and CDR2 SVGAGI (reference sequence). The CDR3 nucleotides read TGTGCCAGCAGGAGGGATAGCAATCAGCCCCAGCATTTT. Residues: CASRRDSNQPQHF.

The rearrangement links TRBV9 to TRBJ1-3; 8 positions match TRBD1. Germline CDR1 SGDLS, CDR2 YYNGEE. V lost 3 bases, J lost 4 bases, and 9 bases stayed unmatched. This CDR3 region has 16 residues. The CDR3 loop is CASSGYQGARGNTIYF. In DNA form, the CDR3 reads TGTGCCAGCAGCGGATACCAGGGGGCGCGGGGAAACACCATATATTTT.

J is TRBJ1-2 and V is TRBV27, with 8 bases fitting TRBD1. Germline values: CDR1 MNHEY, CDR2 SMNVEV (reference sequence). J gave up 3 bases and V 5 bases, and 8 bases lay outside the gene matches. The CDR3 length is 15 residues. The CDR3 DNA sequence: TGTGCCAGCAGTCTCAGGACAGGGCTCTACTATGGCTACACCTTC. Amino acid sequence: CASSLRTGLYYGYTF.

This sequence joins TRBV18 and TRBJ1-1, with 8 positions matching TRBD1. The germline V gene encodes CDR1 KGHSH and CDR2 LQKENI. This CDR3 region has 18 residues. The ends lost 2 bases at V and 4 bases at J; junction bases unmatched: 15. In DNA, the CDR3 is TGTGCCAGCTCACCAGGGACAGGCCCAAGACGAGATTCCACTGAAGCTTTCTTT. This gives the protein CASSPGTGPRRDSTEAFF.

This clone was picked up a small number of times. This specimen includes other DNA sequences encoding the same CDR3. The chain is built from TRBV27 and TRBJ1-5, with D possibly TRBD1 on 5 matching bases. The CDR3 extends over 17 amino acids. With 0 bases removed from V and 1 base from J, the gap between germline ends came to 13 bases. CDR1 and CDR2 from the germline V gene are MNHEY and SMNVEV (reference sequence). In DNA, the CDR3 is TGTGCCAGCAGTTTATCGGGGGGGTTCGGGAGCAATCAGCCCCAGCATTTT. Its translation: CASSLSGGFGSNQPQHF.

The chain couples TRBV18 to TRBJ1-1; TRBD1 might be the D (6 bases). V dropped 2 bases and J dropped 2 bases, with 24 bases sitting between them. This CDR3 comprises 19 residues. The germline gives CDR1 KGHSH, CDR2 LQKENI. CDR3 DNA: TGTGCCAGCTCACCAACCATCAATCCCCTTCAGGGGAAAAACACTGAAGCTTTCTTT. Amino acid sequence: CASSPTINPLQGKNTEAFF.

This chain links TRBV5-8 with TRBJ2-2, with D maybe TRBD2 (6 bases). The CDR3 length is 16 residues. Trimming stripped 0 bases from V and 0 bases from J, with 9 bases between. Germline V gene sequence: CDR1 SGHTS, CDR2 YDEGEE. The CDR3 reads CASSLVRGTNTGELFF. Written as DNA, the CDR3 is TGTGCCAGCAGCTTGGTACGGGGGACGAACACCGGGGAGCTGTTTTTT.

DNA of the CDR3: TGTGCCAGCTCACCACCCCAGGTGGGGAACACTGAAGCTTTCTTT. Its protein is CASSPPQVGNTEAFF. J is TRBJ1-1 and V is TRBV18; D ambiguous. V lost 0 bases and J lost 1, with 9 bases in between. The CDR3 totals 15 residues. The V gene's germline CDR1 is KGHSH and CDR2 LQKENI. Full variable domain (outside the CDR3, taken from reference TRBV18 and TRBJ1-1): NAGVMQNPRHLVRRRGQEARLRCSPMKGHSHVYWYRQLPEEGLKFMVYLQKENIIDESGMPKERFSAEFPKEGPSILRIQQVVRGDSAAYFCASSPPQVGNTEAFFGQGTRLTVV.

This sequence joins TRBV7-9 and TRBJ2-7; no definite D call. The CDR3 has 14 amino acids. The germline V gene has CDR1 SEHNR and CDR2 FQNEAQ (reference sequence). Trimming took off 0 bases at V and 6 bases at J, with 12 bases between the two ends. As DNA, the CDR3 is TGTGCCAGCAGCTTAGCTCGGGTTTGGAGCGAGCAGTACTTC. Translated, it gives CASSLARVWSEQYF. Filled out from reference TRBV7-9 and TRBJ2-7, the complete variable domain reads DTGVSQNPRHKITKRGQNVTFRCDPISEHNRLYWYRQTLGQGPEFLTYFQNEAQLEKSRLLSDRFSAERPKGSFSTLEIQRTEQGDSAMYLCASSLARVWSEQYFGPGTRLTVT.

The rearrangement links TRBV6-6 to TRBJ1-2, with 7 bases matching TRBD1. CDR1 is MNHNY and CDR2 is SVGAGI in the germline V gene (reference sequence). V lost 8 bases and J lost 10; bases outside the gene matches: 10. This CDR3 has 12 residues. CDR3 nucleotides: TGTGCCAGCGGCTCGGGACAGTTGCCCTACACCTTC. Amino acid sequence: CASGSGQLPYTF.

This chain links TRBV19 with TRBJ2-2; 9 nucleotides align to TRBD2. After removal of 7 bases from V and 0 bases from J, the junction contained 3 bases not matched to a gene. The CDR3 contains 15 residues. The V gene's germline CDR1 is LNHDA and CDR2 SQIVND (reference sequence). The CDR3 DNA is TGTGCCAGTACGACTAGCGGAGCGAACACCGGGGAGCTGTTTTTT. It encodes CASTTSGANTGELFF.

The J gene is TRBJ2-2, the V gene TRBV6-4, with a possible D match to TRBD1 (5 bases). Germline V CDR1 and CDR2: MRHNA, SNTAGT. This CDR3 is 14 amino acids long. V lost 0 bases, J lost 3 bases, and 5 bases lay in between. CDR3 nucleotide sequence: TGTGCCAGCAGTGACTCAGGGGACACCGGGGAGCTGTTTTTT. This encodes CASSDSGDTGELFF.

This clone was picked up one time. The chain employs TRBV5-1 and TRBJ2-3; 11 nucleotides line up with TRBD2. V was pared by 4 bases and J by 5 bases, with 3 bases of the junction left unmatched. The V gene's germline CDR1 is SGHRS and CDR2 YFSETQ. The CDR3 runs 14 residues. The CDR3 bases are TGCGCCAGCAGCCTAGGGACTAGCGGAGATACGCAGTATTTT. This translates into CASSLGTSGDTQYF.

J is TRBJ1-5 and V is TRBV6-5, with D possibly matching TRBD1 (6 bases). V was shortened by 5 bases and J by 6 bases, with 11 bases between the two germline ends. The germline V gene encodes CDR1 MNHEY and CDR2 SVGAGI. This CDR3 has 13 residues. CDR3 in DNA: TGTGCCAGCAGTCAGGGGCAAGCTCAGCCCCAGCATTTT. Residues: CASSQGQAQPQHF.

As DNA, the CDR3 is TGTGCCGGAAAACAGGGGGCATCCTATAATTCACCCCTCCACTTT. It is translated as CAGKQGASYNSPLHF. The V and J genes are TRBV2 and TRBJ1-6; 9 bases are shared with TRBD1. V shed 11 bases and J 1 base; nucleotides not matched to a gene: 6. CDR3 length: 15 residues. The germline V gene encodes CDR1 SNHLY and CDR2 FYNNEI.

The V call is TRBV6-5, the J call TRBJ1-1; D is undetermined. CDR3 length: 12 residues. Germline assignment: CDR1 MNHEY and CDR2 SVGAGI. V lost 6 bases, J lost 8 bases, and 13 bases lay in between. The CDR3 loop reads CASRPTREEAFF. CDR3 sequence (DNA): TGTGCCAGCAGGCCGACCCGGGAGGAAGCTTTCTTT.

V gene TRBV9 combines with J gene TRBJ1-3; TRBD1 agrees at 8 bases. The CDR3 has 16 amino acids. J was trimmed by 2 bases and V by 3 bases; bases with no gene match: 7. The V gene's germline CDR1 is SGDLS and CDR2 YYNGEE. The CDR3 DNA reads TGTGCCAGCAGCGCCACGACAGGGGACACTGGAAACACCATATATTTT. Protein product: CASSATTGDTGNTIYF.

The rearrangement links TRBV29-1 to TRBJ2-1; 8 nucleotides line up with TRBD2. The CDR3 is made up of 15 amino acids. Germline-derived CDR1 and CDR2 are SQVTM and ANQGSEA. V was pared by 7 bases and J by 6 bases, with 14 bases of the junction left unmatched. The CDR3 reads CSGRTGTRVGNEQFF. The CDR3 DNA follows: TGCAGCGGAAGGACCGGGACTAGGGTGGGCAATGAGCAGTTCTTC.

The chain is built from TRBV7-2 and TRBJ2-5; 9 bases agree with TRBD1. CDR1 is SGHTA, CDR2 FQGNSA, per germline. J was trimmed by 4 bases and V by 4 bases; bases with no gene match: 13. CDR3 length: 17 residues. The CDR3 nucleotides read TGTGCCAGCAGCTCAGGGAGCCCGGGACAGGGACGAGAGACCCAGTACTTC. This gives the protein CASSSGSPGQGRETQYF.

The CDR3 DNA sequence: TGCGCCAGCAGCTCCTCACCCGGGACAGGGAAAGGGTACGAGCAGTACTTC. Translating it yields CASSSSPGTGKGYEQYF. The chain recombines TRBV5-1 with TRBJ2-7; 9 nucleotides align to TRBD1. Germline V gene data show CDR1 as SGHRS and CDR2 as YFSETQ. The ends lost 3 bases at V and 4 bases at J; junction bases unmatched: 14. The CDR3 runs to 17 residues.

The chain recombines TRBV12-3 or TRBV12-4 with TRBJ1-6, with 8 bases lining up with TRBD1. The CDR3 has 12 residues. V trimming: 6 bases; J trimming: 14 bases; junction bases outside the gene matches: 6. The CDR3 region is CASSWDRSTLHF. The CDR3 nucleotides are TGTGCCAGCAGCTGGGACAGGTCAACCCTCCACTTT.

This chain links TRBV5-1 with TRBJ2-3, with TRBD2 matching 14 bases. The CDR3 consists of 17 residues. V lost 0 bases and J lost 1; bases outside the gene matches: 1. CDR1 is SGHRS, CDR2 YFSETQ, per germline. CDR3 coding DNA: TGCGCCAGCAGCTTGGGGGGACTAGCGGGAGGCACAGATACGCAGTATTTT. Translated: CASSLGGLAGGTDTQYF.